A selection of T cell receptor beta chains follows, all from one sample in a study of T cells in Graves' hyperthyroidism and ophthalmopathy. TCRdb ran MiXCR on the multiplex PCR reads and lists one entry per CDR3 protein. This table has 500,000 to 650,000 distinct CDR3 sequences, approximately 20% appearing once. The sample comprised blood. These receptor sequences come from a man aged 40-55 years with Graves' ophthalmopathy. The conserved cysteine and the conserved F or W are not part of the CDR3 here. Each record gives: V gene, J gene, CDR3 protein.

v_call: TRBV18
j_call: TRBJ2-7
cdr3_aa: ASSPPGGDGEQY

v_call: TRBV11-2
j_call: TRBJ2-1
cdr3_aa: ASEGAGFNNEQF

v_call: TRBV7-6
j_call: TRBJ2-7
cdr3_aa: ASSPYPPGLAGDSEQY

v_call: TRBV2
j_call: TRBJ1-2
cdr3_aa: ASKDRGLYGYT

v_call: TRBV11-2
j_call: TRBJ1-5
cdr3_aa: ASSLQSYEQYFGPGNQPQH

v_call: TRBV5-1
j_call: TRBJ1-1
cdr3_aa: ASRRDGLNTEAF

v_call: TRBV4-2
j_call: TRBJ1-3
cdr3_aa: ASSQDLASYSGNTIY

v_call: TRBV3-1
j_call: TRBJ1-5
cdr3_aa: ASSQGFSLQPQH

v_call: TRBV5-1
j_call: TRBJ2-3
cdr3_aa: ASSVLAGTNTQY

v_call: TRBV6-1
j_call: TRBJ2-7
cdr3_aa: ASSSRPGVSSYEQY

v_call: TRBV30
j_call: TRBJ2-1
cdr3_aa: AWMGVEQF

v_call: TRBV2
j_call: TRBJ2-3
cdr3_aa: ASAGLASSRDTQY

v_call: TRBV3-1
j_call: TRBJ2-1
cdr3_aa: ASSQDEASGNEQF

v_call: TRBV11-2
j_call: TRBJ2-5
cdr3_aa: ASSLGNLRPQETQY

v_call: TRBV5-1
j_call: TRBJ2-5
cdr3_aa: ASRVGEETQY

v_call: TRBV6-1
j_call: TRBJ1-1
cdr3_aa: ASSGIQGNTEAF

v_call: TRBV15
j_call: TRBJ2-2
cdr3_aa: ATSRDQGTGELF

v_call: TRBV29-1
j_call: TRBJ2-1
cdr3_aa: SVDYGNYNEQF

v_call: TRBV25-1
j_call: TRBJ2-1
cdr3_aa: ASSESSLGGADEQF

v_call: TRBV12-3/TRBV12-4
j_call: TRBJ1-1
cdr3_aa: ASKRRGANTEAF

v_call: TRBV19
j_call: TRBJ1-1
cdr3_aa: ASSMGQFDTEAF

v_call: TRBV5-1
j_call: TRBJ2-3
cdr3_aa: ASSLDPPGGSTDTQY

v_call: TRBV30
j_call: TRBJ1-5
cdr3_aa: AWRAGGDQPQH

v_call: TRBV18
j_call: TRBJ2-2
cdr3_aa: ASSPPSPGELF

v_call: TRBV29-1
j_call: TRBJ2-7
cdr3_aa: SSCEREGHPSIHYEQY

v_call: TRBV20-1
j_call: TRBJ2-2
cdr3_aa: SARDLGTSYAGELF

v_call: TRBV7-2
j_call: TRBJ2-7
cdr3_aa: ASSLAGKAGEQY

v_call: TRBV20-1
j_call: TRBJ2-1
cdr3_aa: SAPRGRRGNNEQF

v_call: TRBV5-1
j_call: TRBJ2-5
cdr3_aa: ASRQRGDQETQY

v_call: TRBV27
j_call: TRBJ1-6
cdr3_aa: ASSARQSNSPLH

v_call: TRBV29-1
j_call: TRBJ1-2
cdr3_aa: SVDPVLNYGYT

v_call: TRBV5-1
j_call: TRBJ2-3
cdr3_aa: ASNSEGVGTDTQY

v_call: TRBV29-1
j_call: TRBJ1-1
cdr3_aa: STRDNEAF

v_call: TRBV30
j_call: TRBJ2-2
cdr3_aa: AWSHGGKGARTGELF

v_call: TRBV12-3/TRBV12-4
j_call: TRBJ2-1
cdr3_aa: ASGSLGRLNNEQF

v_call: TRBV2
j_call: TRBJ2-5
cdr3_aa: ASSGTSGGGETQY

v_call: TRBV10-3
j_call: TRBJ2-7
cdr3_aa: AISPGGGGEQY

v_call: TRBV27
j_call: TRBJ2-2
cdr3_aa: ASKVEGAQGGELF

v_call: TRBV14
j_call: TRBJ1-1
cdr3_aa: ASSQDQGYTEAF

v_call: TRBV11-2
j_call: TRBJ2-7
cdr3_aa: ASSPLSRPYEQY

v_call: TRBV20-1
j_call: TRBJ2-7
cdr3_aa: SARGNREYEQY

v_call: TRBV5-1
j_call: TRBJ1-4
cdr3_aa: ASSLGASKEKLF

v_call: TRBV27
j_call: TRBJ1-2
cdr3_aa: ASSLTGTMNYGYT

v_call: TRBV28
j_call: TRBJ2-3
cdr3_aa: ASSLPSGITDTQY

v_call: TRBV9
j_call: TRBJ2-2
cdr3_aa: ASSAAGQANTGELF

v_call: TRBV7-3
j_call: TRBJ1-5
cdr3_aa: ASSLRPRDGRNQPQH

v_call: TRBV7-9
j_call: TRBJ2-1
cdr3_aa: ASRGAPGGWEQF

v_call: TRBV12-3/TRBV12-4
j_call: TRBJ1-2
cdr3_aa: ASRGRTHYGYT

v_call: TRBV6-1
j_call: TRBJ1-5
cdr3_aa: ASRGHLQPQH

v_call: TRBV24-1
j_call: TRBJ2-1
cdr3_aa: ATSESGGAHYNEQF

v_call: TRBV14
j_call: TRBJ2-3
cdr3_aa: ASSLYLEGDTQY

v_call: TRBV20-1
j_call: TRBJ1-1
cdr3_aa: SARDLRQGNTEAF

v_call: TRBV5-4
j_call: TRBJ2-7
cdr3_aa: ASSLRGQNYEQY

v_call: TRBV6-1
j_call: TRBJ1-5
cdr3_aa: ASPKKVNQPQH

v_call: TRBV6-2/TRBV6-3
j_call: TRBJ2-3
cdr3_aa: ASSSGLAGIATQY

v_call: TRBV9
j_call: TRBJ1-1
cdr3_aa: ASSVGTGKETEAF

v_call: TRBV30
j_call: TRBJ1-2
cdr3_aa: AWSEGFGGYT

v_call: TRBV11-2
j_call: TRBJ2-3
cdr3_aa: ASSQNLAGGKSDTQY

v_call: TRBV3-1
j_call: TRBJ2-7
cdr3_aa: ASSQPGGSSYEQY